Each of the 7 T cell receptor beta chains below was sequenced from the same sample in a study of blood T cell repertoires in COVID-19. Sequencing was performed with immunoSEQ multiplex PCR; in TCRdb, only in-frame clones are kept and a portion is missing. The data show roughly 57,000 clones, with about 86% seen just once and under 6.5% held by the top ten. The sequenced sample was peripheral blood. The receptors shown here come from a woman aged 60 to 75 with COVID-19, enrolled during active disease.

The chain recombines TRBV2 with TRBJ2-3; D uncertain. The ends were cut back, 5 bases at V and 4 bases at J, with 10 bases in the middle. The CDR3 is 13 amino acids. The germline V gene has CDR1 SNHLY and CDR2 FYNNEI. CDR3 DNA: TGTGCCAGCAGTATTATAGCAGCAGATACGCAGTATTTT. Its protein product is CASSIIAADTQYF.

This sequence joins TRBV11-1 and TRBJ2-2; D not certain. The V gene lost 7 bases and the J gene lost 2 bases, with 8 bases spanning the gap. Germline-derived CDR1 and CDR2 are SGHAT and FQDESV (reference sequence). CDR3 length: 13 amino acids. The CDR3 sequence is CASKNLNTGELFF. The CDR3 nucleotides are TGTGCCAGCAAGAACCTAAACACCGGGGAGCTGTTTTTT. Combining the CDR3 with reference TRBV11-1 and TRBJ2-2 gives the whole variable domain EAEVAQSPRYKITEKSQAVAFWCDPISGHATLYWYRQILGQGPELLVQFQDESVVDDSQLPKDRFSAERLKGVDSTLKIQPAELGDSAMYLCASKNLNTGELFFGEGSRLTVL.

The rearrangement uses TRBV4-1 and TRBJ2-3; TRBD2 agrees at 12 bases. The CDR3 has 18 amino acids. With V trimmed by 0 bases and J by 3 bases, 7 bases remained unmatched. Germline-derived CDR1 and CDR2 are MGHRA and YSYEKL. CDR3 sequence: CASSQDGLTSGRTDTQYF. DNA of the CDR3: TGCGCCAGCAGCCAAGATGGGCTGACTAGCGGGAGAACAGATACGCAGTATTTT.

The chain links TRBV6-5 to TRBJ1-1, with a possible D match to TRBD1 (6 bases). This CDR3 has 13 residues. Germline loops: CDR1 MNHEY, CDR2 SVGAGI. The V gene lost 6 bases and the J gene lost 3 bases, with 11 bases spanning the gap. This CDR3 reads CASRTRGDTEAFF. DNA of the CDR3: TGTGCCAGCAGGACCAGGGGTGACACTGAAGCTTTCTTT.

The rearrangement uses TRBV7-9 and TRBJ2-5; D possibly corresponds to TRBD2 (5 bases). Trimming cost V 5 bases and J 2 bases, with 24 bases left between them. CDR1 SEHNR and CDR2 FQNEAQ come from the germline V gene (reference sequence). This CDR3 region has 18 residues. Written as DNA, the CDR3 is TGTGCCAGCAGCCCACTATCCCTAGCTGCCGGGATACAAGAGACCCAGTACTTC. Translating it yields CASSPLSLAAGIQETQYF.

This chain uses TRBV5-4 with TRBJ2-2; 7 bases align to TRBD1. This CDR3 is built from 15 residues. V was clipped by 4 bases and J by 5 bases; unmatched bases: 8. Per germline, CDR1 SGHNT and CDR2 YYREEE (reference sequence). The CDR3 is CASSLGGSTTGELFF. For the CDR3, the DNA is TGTGCCAGCAGCCTAGGGGGCAGCACTACCGGGGAGCTGTTTTTT.

The genes are TRBV12-2 and TRBJ2-7; the D call in the table, TRBD1, was not verified against the DNA. TRBV12-2 corresponds to a pseudogene. The CDR3 length is 8 residues. The CDR3 loop reads CASRKTYF. For the CDR3, the DNA is TGTGCAAGTCGAAAGACATACTTC.